This TCR beta chain was sequenced in a study of cytomegalovirus exposure and HLA in healthy donors. Broader study findings: The likely explanation for a cluster of highly shared sequence variants was sequencing artifact. Highest at DRB1 and lowest at HLA-C, TCR association rates differed among HLA loci in a later analysis.

The length of the CDR3 is 15 residues. From germline, CDR1 is MNHNY and CDR2 SVGAGI (reference sequence). V was trimmed by 7 bases and J by 0 bases, leaving 16 bases between them. Worth noting for this clone: Its antigen remains unknown.

The primer mix had 60 Vbeta and 13 Jbeta primers. Libraries were prepared by immunoSEQ multiplex PCR; TCRdb keeps only in-frame clonotypes and omits some of them. The sample lists more than 95,000 clones; 60% to 80% were seen once. The genes are TRBV6-6 and TRBJ2-7, with D perhaps TRBD2 (6 bases). The clonotype originates from a man aged 55 to 70 in good health and CMV-seronegative. Sequenced input: PBMCs. CDR3 residues: CASTLEGPTSYEQYF. DNA of the CDR3: TGTGCCAGCACCTTGGAGGGGCCGACCTCCTACGAGCAGTACTTC.